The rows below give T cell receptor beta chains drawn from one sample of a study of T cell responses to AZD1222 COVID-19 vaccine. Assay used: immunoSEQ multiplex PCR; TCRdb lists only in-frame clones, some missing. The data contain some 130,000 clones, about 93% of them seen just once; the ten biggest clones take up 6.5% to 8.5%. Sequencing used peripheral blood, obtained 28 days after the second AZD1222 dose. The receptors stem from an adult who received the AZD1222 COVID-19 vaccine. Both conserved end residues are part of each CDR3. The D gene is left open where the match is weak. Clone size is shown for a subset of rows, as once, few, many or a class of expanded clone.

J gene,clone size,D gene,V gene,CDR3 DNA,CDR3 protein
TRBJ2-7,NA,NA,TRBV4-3,TGCGCCAGCAGCCAAGACTCCACCTCGGTTCCCTACGAGCAGTACTTC,CASSQDSTSVPYEQYF
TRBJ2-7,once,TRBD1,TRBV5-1,TGCGCCAGCCGAGAAACAGGGGGCTTCGAGCAGTACTTC,CASRETGGFEQYF
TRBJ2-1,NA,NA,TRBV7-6,TGTGCCAGCAGCCCCGATGGCAGTGAGCAGTTCTTC,CASSPDGSEQFF
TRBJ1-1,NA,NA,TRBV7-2,TGTGCCAGCAGCTTAGATAGGACAGCGCCTGAAGCTTTCTTT,CASSLDRTAPEAFF
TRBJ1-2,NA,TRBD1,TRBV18,TGTGCCAGCTCACCACTGGGGACAGGGACACACTATGGCTACACCTTC,CASSPLGTGTHYGYTF
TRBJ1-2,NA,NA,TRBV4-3,TGCGCCAGCAGCCAAGAAGGGGGGGCGTCTTACTATGGCTACACCTTC,CASSQEGGASYYGYTF
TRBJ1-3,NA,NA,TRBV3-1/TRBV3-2,TGTGCCAGCAGCCAAGTGACACTTGGGCGAAGCTCTGGAAACACCATATATTTT,CASSQVTLGRSSGNTIYF
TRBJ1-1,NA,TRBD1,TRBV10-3,TGTGCCATCAGTGAGTCGACAGGGAGAGGGAACACTGAAGCTTTCTTT,CAISESTGRGNTEAFF
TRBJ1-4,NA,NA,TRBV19,TGTGCCAGTAGTATATCGGGGCTGCCTAATGAAAAACTGTTTTTT,CASSISGLPNEKLFF
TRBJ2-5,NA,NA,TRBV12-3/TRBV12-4,TGTGCCAGCAGTCCGGCAGAGACCCAGTACTTC,CASSPAETQYF
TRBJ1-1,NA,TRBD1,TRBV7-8,TGTGCCAGCAGCTTAGAATGGGCAGGGGGGTCCACTGAAGCTTTCTTT,CASSLEWAGGSTEAFF
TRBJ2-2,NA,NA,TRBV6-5,TGTGCCAGCAGTCCCCCAACAAGAGGCACCGGGGAGCTGTTTTTT,CASSPPTRGTGELFF
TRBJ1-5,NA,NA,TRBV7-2,TGTGCCAGCAGCTTAGTCCCGGGGAATCAGCCCCAGCATTTT,CASSLVPGNQPQHF
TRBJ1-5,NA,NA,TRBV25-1,TGTGCCAGCAGTGAATTGGGAGGAGGGAATCAGCCCCAGCATTTT,CASSELGGGNQPQHF
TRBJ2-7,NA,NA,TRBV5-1,TGCGCCAGCAGGAAGGGAAACTACGAGCAGTACTTC,CASRKGNYEQYF
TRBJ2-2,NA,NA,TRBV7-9,TGTGCCAGCAGCTTATCGGGGAACACCGGGGAGCTGTTTTTT,CASSLSGNTGELFF
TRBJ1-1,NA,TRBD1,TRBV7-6,TGTGCCAGCAGCCCCGGACAGGCTACTGAAGCTTTCTTT,CASSPGQATEAFF
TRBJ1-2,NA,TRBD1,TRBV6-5,TGTGCCAGCAGTTCTTACAGGGGCTATGGCTACACCTTC,CASSSYRGYGYTF
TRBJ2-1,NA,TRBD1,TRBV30,TGTGCCTGGACCGACCTGGGACAGGGGGATAATGAGCAGTTCTTC,CAWTDLGQGDNEQFF
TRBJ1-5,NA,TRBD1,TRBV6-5,TGTGCCAGCAGGGACAGGGGGTCAAGCAATCAGCCCCAGCATTTT,CASRDRGSSNQPQHF
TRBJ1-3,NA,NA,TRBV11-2,TGTGCCAGCAGCTTAGCCTCTGGAAACACCATATATTTT,CASSLASGNTIYF
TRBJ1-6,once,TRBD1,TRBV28,TGTGCCAGCAGTTTGTCCGACAGGGGTCATTCACCCCTCCACTTT,CASSLSDRGHSPLHF
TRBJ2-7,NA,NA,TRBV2,TGTGCCAGCCAAACCCAGAGGATGTCCTACGAGCAGTACTTC,CASQTQRMSYEQYF
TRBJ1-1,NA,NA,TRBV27,TGTGCCAGCAGGCTGACAGGGAACACTGAAGCTTTCTTT,CASRLTGNTEAFF
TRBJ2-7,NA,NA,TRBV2,TGTGCCAGCAAGGGGACGGCGACCTACGAGCAGTACTTC,CASKGTATYEQYF
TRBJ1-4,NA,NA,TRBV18,TGTGCCAGCTCACCGAGGGGAACTAATGAAAAACTGTTTTTT,CASSPRGTNEKLFF
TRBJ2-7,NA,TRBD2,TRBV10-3,TGTGCCGCCACTAGCGCCCAGTCCTACGAGCAGTACTTC,CAATSAQSYEQYF
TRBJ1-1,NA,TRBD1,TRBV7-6,TGTGCCAGCAGCTTAGCGACCAGGGACAGCACTGAAGCTTTCTTT,CASSLATRDSTEAFF
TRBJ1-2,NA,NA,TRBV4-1,TGCGCCAGCAGCCATGGCCGGCCAGCGCTCGCTGGCTACACCTTC,CASSHGRPALAGYTF
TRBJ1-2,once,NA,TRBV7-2,TGTGCCAGCAGCCAATTTGGGACCCACTATGGCTACACCTTC,CASSQFGTHYGYTF
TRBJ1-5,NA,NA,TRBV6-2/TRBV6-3,TGTGCCAGCAGTTACACGAAGTACAATCAGCCCCAGCATTTT,CASSYTKYNQPQHF
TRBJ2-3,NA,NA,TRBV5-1,TGCGCCAGCAGCGCGGGGCAGGGGATTTCCACAGATACGCAGTATTTT,CASSAGQGISTDTQYF
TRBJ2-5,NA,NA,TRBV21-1,TGTGCCAGCAGCAGCAGACTAGCGGAGAACCAAGAGACCCAGTACTTC,CASSSRLAENQETQYF
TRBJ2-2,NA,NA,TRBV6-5,TGTGCCAGCAGTTACGGGGCCGCCACCGGGGAGCTGTTTTTT,CASSYGAATGELFF
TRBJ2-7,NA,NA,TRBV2,TGTGCCAGCAGTAGAGGGCTCGAGCAGTACTTC,CASSRGLEQYF
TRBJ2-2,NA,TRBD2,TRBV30,TGTGCCTGGAGCCTGACTAGCGTCGGGCCCGGGGAGCTGTTTTTT,CAWSLTSVGPGELFF
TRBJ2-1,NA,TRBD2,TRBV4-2,TGTGCCAGCAGCCAAGACGCCATAGCGGTGGTAGCGGGTGAGCAGTTCTTC,CASSQDAIAVVAGEQFF
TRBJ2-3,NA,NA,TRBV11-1,TGTGCCAGCAGCCAGGGGACTTTCGCCACAGATACGCAGTATTTT,CASSQGTFATDTQYF
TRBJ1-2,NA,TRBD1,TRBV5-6,TGTGCCAGCAGCGCACAGGGGGGACTAGACTATGGCTACACCTTC,CASSAQGGLDYGYTF
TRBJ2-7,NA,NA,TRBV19,TGTGCCAGCAGCAGGGGAATCGAGCAGTACTTC,CASSRGIEQYF
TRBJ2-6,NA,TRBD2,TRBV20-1,TGCAGTGCTAGTCGGGGGGAGATCTCTGGGGCCAACGTCCTGACTTTC,CSASRGEISGANVLTF
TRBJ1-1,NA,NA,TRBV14,TGTGCCAGCAGCCCGGGGGGCACTGAAGCTTTCTTT,CASSPGGTEAFF
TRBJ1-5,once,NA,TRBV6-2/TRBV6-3,TGTGCCAGCAGTTACATACCCGGGAGGGACCAGCCCCAGCATTTT,CASSYIPGRDQPQHF
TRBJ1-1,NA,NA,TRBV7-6,TGTGCCAGCAGCTTCACAGGGAGTTTCACTGAAGCTTTCTTT,CASSFTGSFTEAFF
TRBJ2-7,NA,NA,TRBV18,TGTGCCAGCTCACCCGTCCATTACGGCGACGAGCAGTACTTC,CASSPVHYGDEQYF
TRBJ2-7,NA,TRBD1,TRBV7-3,TGTGCCAGCAGCCCAAGACAGGGCTCCTACGAGCAGTACTTC,CASSPRQGSYEQYF
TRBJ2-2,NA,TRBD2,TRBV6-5,TGTGCCAGCAGGCGGACTAGCGGAAACACCGGGGAGCTGTTTTTT,CASRRTSGNTGELFF
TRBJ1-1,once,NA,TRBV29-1,TGCAGCGTTGGCTCCGGGTTCTCTGAAGCTTTCTTT,CSVGSGFSEAFF
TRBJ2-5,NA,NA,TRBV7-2,TGTGCCAGCAGCTTCGGCGGAAAAGAGACCCAGTACTTC,CASSFGGKETQYF
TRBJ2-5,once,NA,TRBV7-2,TGTGCCACCAAGTTTAATGGTGTCATACAAGAGACCCAGTACTTC,CATKFNGVIQETQYF
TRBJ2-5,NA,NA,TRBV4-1,TGCGCCAGCAGCCAAGTAACAAGCGAAGAGACCCAGTACTTC,CASSQVTSEETQYF